What follows is one TCR beta chain and its context. The target antigen is unknown. Each TCR beta cDNA library carried unique molecular identifiers. Some 500,000 cDNA molecules were obtained per 1 to 10 million input T cells. TCRdb fed the PCR reads into MiXCR, producing one record per CDR3 protein. The table shows roughly 650,000 distinct CDR3 sequences, with over 45% occurring only once. The sample comes from a study of post-analysis software for immune sequencing data. Study-level information: The disease courses spanned relapsing-remitting, secondary progressive and progressive-relapsing forms of multiple sclerosis. General observations from the study: Patients showed TRBV5-6, TRBV5-1 and TRBV20-1 among a few TRBV segments more frequent than in controls. Samples made in the same batch grouped tightly together by F measure. The normalized Chao1 diversity of multiple sclerosis patients was significantly lower than that of controls.

With V trimmed by 2 bases and J by 2 bases, 17 bases remained unmatched. Germline lookup yields CDR1 SEHNR and CDR2 FQNEAQ (reference sequence). The CDR3 has 19 residues. The sequence was obtained from a girl under 10 years old with multiple sclerosis. The sample was blood. This chain joins TRBV7-9 and TRBJ2-7; 8 bases line up with TRBD2. The CDR3 nucleotides read TGTGCCAGCAGCTTACCCATAGGAGCCTCAGCGGGGGACCCCTACGAGCAGTACTTC. Amino acid sequence: CASSLPIGASAGDPYEQYF.